A single sample gave rise to the 21 T cell receptor beta chains below, sequenced in a study of cytomegalovirus exposure and HLA in healthy donors. Amplification used 60 Vbeta primers and 13 Jbeta primers. Clones were read by immunoSEQ multiplex PCR, and TCRdb kept only the in-frame ones, dropping some. The table shows 150,000 to 200,000 clones, with 82% occurring only once. Sequenced input: PBMCs. The receptors derive from a man in his fifties in good health and CMV-seropositive.

V usage is TRBV7-2 and J usage is TRBJ2-5, with TRBD2 identical over 12 bases. The CDR3 loop spans 15 amino acids. Germline trimming cut 7 bases from V and 4 bases from J; bases unmatched to any gene: 7. Germline values: CDR1 SGHTA, CDR2 FQGNSA. The CDR3: CASTGLAGIGETQYF. Here the CDR3 DNA reads TGTGCCAGCACCGGACTAGCGGGGATTGGAGAGACCCAGTACTTC. The full variable domain, completed using reference TRBV7-2 and TRBJ2-5, is GAGVSQSPSNKVTEKGKDVELRCDPISGHTALYWYRQSLGQGLEFLIYFQGNSAPDKSGLPSDRFSAERTGGSVSTLTIQRTQQEDSAVYLCASTGLAGIGETQYFGPGTRLLVL.

V and J are TRBV6-5 and TRBJ2-5, with D unresolved. TRBJ2-7 matches the DNA end more closely, so the J call is doubtful. Germline lookup yields CDR1 MNHEY and CDR2 SVGAGI. The length of the CDR3 is 11 residues. The CDR3 DNA follows: TGTGCCAGCAGTTACAGACACGAGCAGTACTTC. It yields the protein CASSYRHEQYF.

The chain couples TRBV10-3 to TRBJ2-5; a possible D gene is TRBD2 (7 bases). V was pared by 3 bases and J by 8 bases, with 16 bases between. The CDR3 runs 14 residues. Germline loops: CDR1 ENHRY, CDR2 SYGVKD. The CDR3 sequence is CAISELGGQTTQYF. As DNA, the CDR3 is TGTGCCATCAGTGAACTGGGGGGGCAGACAACCCAGTACTTC.

The J gene is TRBJ1-1, the V gene TRBV7-9, with a tentative D call TRBD1 (5 bases). Trimming removed 4 bases from V and 3 bases from J, with 12 bases in between. CDR1 and CDR2 from the germline V gene are SEHNR and FQNEAQ (reference sequence). The CDR3 is 14 amino acids. The CDR3 loop reads CASSSNQGDTEAFF. CDR3 nucleotide sequence: TGTGCCAGCAGCTCCAACCAAGGGGACACTGAAGCTTTCTTT. The full variable domain, in which reference TRBV7-9 and TRBJ1-1 provide the parts outside the CDR3, is DTGVSQNPRHKITKRGQNVTFRCDPISEHNRLYWYRQTLGQGPEFLTYFQNEAQLEKSRLLSDRFSAERPKGSFSTLEIQRTEQGDSAMYLCASSSNQGDTEAFFGQGTRLTVV.

Of note for this clone: A read error may produce the germline difference seen at one junction end. V usage is TRBV10-3 and J usage is TRBJ2-7, with 9 nucleotides matching TRBD2. The CDR3 consists of 15 residues. The V gene's germline CDR1 is ENHRY and CDR2 SYGVKD. The CDR3 coding sequence is TGTGCCACCAGTGGAGGGCTGGGACTAGCCGGCGAGCAGTACTTC. Its protein product is CATSGGLGLAGEQYF.

This sequence joins TRBV29-1 and TRBJ2-5, with D possibly being TRBD1 (6 bases). The closer fit of TRBJ2-7 to the DNA end suggests the J call may be wrong. Germline V CDR1 and CDR2: SQVTM, ANQGSEA. The CDR3 has 12 residues. DNA for the CDR3: TGCAGCGTGTCCGGGACAACCTACGAGCAGTACTTC. Protein sequence: CSVSGTTYEQYF.

The chain joins TRBV27 to TRBJ1-4; D ambiguous. The germline gives CDR1 MNHEY, CDR2 SMNVEV (reference sequence). This CDR3 contains 14 residues. With 4 bases removed from V and 6 bases from J, the gap between germline ends came to 12 bases. CDR3 in amino acids: CASSSKWSDEKLFF. CDR3 sequence (DNA): TGTGCCAGCAGTTCGAAATGGAGCGATGAAAAACTGTTTTTT. Combining the CDR3 with reference TRBV27 and TRBJ1-4 gives the whole variable domain EAQVTQNPRYLITVTGKKLTVTCSQNMNHEYMSWYRQDPGLGLRQIYYSMNVEVTDKGDVPEGYKVSRKEKRNFPLILESPSPNQTSLYFCASSSKWSDEKLFFGSGTQLSVL.

The CDR3 here is CASSSQGREQYF. In DNA form, the CDR3 reads TGTGCCAGCAGCTCACAGGGGAGGGAGCAGTACTTC. The chain recombines TRBV11-2 with TRBJ2-7; tentative D call: TRBD1 (7 bases). Germline V gives CDR1 SGHAT, CDR2 FQNNGV. The CDR3 consists of 12 residues. The ends were cut back, 4 bases at V and 7 bases at J, with 11 bases in the middle.

The rearrangement links TRBV19 to TRBJ1-5; D unclear. V was trimmed by 6 bases and J by 6 bases, leaving 9 bases between them. The CDR3 runs 12 residues. Germline CDR1 and CDR2: LNHDA and SQIVND (reference sequence). CDR3 sequence: CASRSGLQPQHF. The CDR3 DNA follows: TGTGCCAGTAGGTCCGGTCTTCAGCCCCAGCATTTT.

The chain recombines TRBV20-1 with TRBJ1-1; D may be TRBD1 (6 bases). In germline, CDR1 is DFQATT, CDR2 SNEGSKA (reference sequence). Trimming stripped 4 bases from V and 5 bases from J, with 8 bases between. The CDR3 length is 11 residues. CDR3 in amino acids: CSANRETEAFF. The CDR3 DNA reads as TGCAGTGCTAACAGGGAAACTGAAGCTTTCTTT.

This clone has just a few counts. The J gene is TRBJ1-1, the V gene TRBV5-4; no clear D. Per the germline V gene, CDR1 is SGHNT and CDR2 is YYREEE (reference sequence). The CDR3 is made up of 15 amino acids. V gave up 0 bases and J gave up 1 base, with 10 bases separating them. CDR3 coding DNA: TGTGCCAGCAGCTTGGGGTTGGAGGGGAACACTGAAGCTTTCTTT. This encodes CASSLGLEGNTEAFF.

The chain is built from TRBV5-1 and TRBJ2-7; 7 bases map to TRBD1. V was pared by 4 bases and J by 2 bases, with 9 bases of the junction left unmatched. Germline CDR1 SGHRS, CDR2 YFSETQ. This CDR3 has 15 amino acids. The CDR3 loop reads CASSVGTVVAYEQYF. CDR3 DNA sequence: TGCGCCAGCAGCGTAGGGACAGTTGTGGCCTACGAGCAGTACTTC.

The DNA for the CDR3 is TGTGCCAGCAGAACCGGGCCGGGGGACACTGAAGCTTTCTTT. Protein product: CASRTGPGDTEAFF. The V gene is TRBV6-6, the J gene TRBJ1-1, with TRBD1 as a possible D gene (5 bases). This CDR3 spans 14 amino acids. The ends were cut back, 6 bases at V and 3 bases at J, with 14 bases in the middle. Germline assignment: CDR1 MNHNY and CDR2 SVGAGI (reference sequence).

The chain recombines TRBV10-3 with TRBJ1-1; TRBD1 is a possible D gene (5 bases). V was trimmed by 3 bases and J by 3 bases, leaving 11 bases between them. Germline V gives CDR1 ENHRY, CDR2 SYGVKD. This CDR3 region has 14 residues. As DNA, the CDR3 is TGTGCCATCAGTGATCGTGGAGGGGACACTGAAGCTTTCTTT. It codes for CAISDRGGDTEAFF.

Concerning this clone itself: Other nucleotide sequences from this sample produce the same CDR3. The rearrangement joins TRBV5-1 to TRBJ1-1; possible D gene TRBD1, 5 bases. This CDR3 region has 14 residues. Trimming cost V 0 bases and J 4 bases, with 10 bases left between them. Germline-derived CDR1 and CDR2 are SGHRS and YFSETQ. The CDR3 protein is CASSLAGVGTEAFF. The CDR3 DNA reads TGCGCCAGCAGCTTGGCGGGGGTGGGCACTGAAGCTTTCTTT.

Regarding this clone: This specimen includes other DNA sequences encoding the same CDR3. The chain links TRBV10-3 to TRBJ1-5; TRBD1 might be the D (5 bases). V shed 0 bases and J shed 5 bases, with 5 bases lying between them. There are 13 residues in the CDR3. Germline CDR1 and CDR2: ENHRY and SYGVKD. CDR3 sequence: CAISESRDQPQHF. For the CDR3, the DNA is TGTGCCATCAGTGAGTCCAGGGATCAGCCCCAGCATTTT.

In regard to this clone: The junction and the germline gene differ at one end; a read error may be behind it. The V call is TRBV7-9, the J call TRBJ1-2; D is perhaps TRBD1 (5 bases). The CDR3 loop spans 14 amino acids. Germline V gene lookup returns CDR1 SEHNR and CDR2 FQNEAQ (reference sequence). In nucleotides, the CDR3 is TGTTCCAGCAGCTTAGTTGGAAGGGGCTATGGCTACACCTTC. Its translation is CSSSLVGRGYGYTF.

The rearrangement uses TRBV28 and TRBJ1-2; no reliable D call. This CDR3 has 13 amino acids. The germline V gene has CDR1 MDHEN and CDR2 SYDVKM. Trimming shortened V by 3 bases and J by 5 bases, and 10 bases separated the two germline ends. The CDR3 protein is CASSLGRRYGYTF. CDR3 nucleotide sequence: TGTGCCAGCAGTTTGGGTCGGAGATATGGCTACACCTTC.

The DNA of the CDR3 is TGTGCCAGCAGCTTACGTCCGGGGATGTGGCGGACCGGGGAGCTGTTTTTT. Translating it yields CASSLRPGMWRTGELFF. The chain has TRBV7-9 and TRBJ2-2, with a possible D match to TRBD2 (5 bases). Trimming pared 2 bases from V and 5 bases from J, leaving 18 bases between. The CDR3 is made up of 17 amino acids. Germline lookup yields CDR1 SEHNR and CDR2 FQNEAQ (reference sequence).

The CDR3 reads CASSPPGGFDEQYF. The CDR3 DNA reads TGTGCCAGCTCACCGCCAGGGGGCTTCGACGAGCAGTACTTC. The chain couples TRBV18 to TRBJ2-5, with 8 bases matching TRBD1. The J call may be wrong; the DNA end is better matched by TRBJ2-7. Germline assignment: CDR1 KGHSH and CDR2 LQKENI. The CDR3 loop spans 14 amino acids.

The chain is built from TRBV19 and TRBJ2-7; 9 bases are a match to TRBD1. Trimming at V came to 8 bases and at J to 1 base, leaving 3 bases not matched to a gene. The CDR3 has 13 residues. CDR1 and CDR2 (germline): LNHDA, SQIVND (reference sequence). CDR3 nucleotides: TGTGCCAGTCGAGACAGGGGGTCCTACGAGCAGTACTTC. Protein product: CASRDRGSYEQYF.